In this sample, the clone carrying this T cell receptor (beta chain) turned up many times. Its antigen is as yet unknown. The data are from a study of T cells after yellow fever vaccination. Study background: Preparation of fractions with low cell numbers was performed using SMART-Seq v4 Ultra Low Input.

Trimming cost V 2 bases and J 0 bases, with 14 bases left between them. Germline V gene data show CDR1 as SGHVS and CDR2 as FNYEAQ. The CDR3 has 17 residues. TCRdb analysed the 5' RACE reads with MiXCR anew, one entry per CDR3 protein. In the table there are about 69,000 distinct CDR3 sequences, 4.5% to 7.5% of which are singletons. Overall study findings and caveats: Relatively few clonotypes were ones that appeared in both CD4 and CD8 compartments.

This TCR derives from a man between 18 and 29 years old who received the YFV17D yellow fever vaccine. The material sequenced was CD4+ T cells sorted from PBMCs, taken around 15 days after the first yellow fever vaccination. J is TRBJ1-5 and V is TRBV7-6, with D possibly being TRBD1 (5 bases). The CDR3 loop is CASSLFGGSNSNQPQHF. CDR3 coding DNA: TGTGCCAGCAGCTTATTCGGGGGTAGTAATAGCAATCAGCCCCAGCATTTT.